This T cell receptor (beta chain) came from a study of Graves' ophthalmopathy and Graves' hyperthyroidism. The CDR3 totals 17 residues. Unmatched junction bases numbered 9, after V lost 0 bases and J lost 4 bases. CDR1 and CDR2 (germline): SGHVS, FQNEAQ. Amplification targeted the TCR beta CDR3 regions, with RNA transcripts as the source material. The workflow started with a first-round RT-PCR run with HTBI primers and then moved on to a second-round multiplex PCR. TCRdb independently ran MiXCR on the multiplex PCR reads; one entry per CDR3 protein. Of about 210,000 distinct CDR3 sequences in the sample, roughly 27% were seen once. This clonotype was found many times. No antigen is known for it. Study-level results: Ophthalmopathy progression was predicted by the model at roughly 69% sensitivity and 72.22% specificity. Separation of ophthalmopathy from stable hyperthyroidism was achieved by a 13-signature model, at roughly 88% sensitivity and around 81% specificity. Blood contained most expanded thyroid clonotypes exceeding 0.001 frequency.

None of the included patients had other autoimmune diseases, uncontrolled infections, pregnancy or lactation, as these led to exclusion. The sequencing sample was made of peripheral blood. The origin of this receptor is a man between 45 and 60 years old with Graves' ophthalmopathy. The chain recombines TRBV7-8 with TRBJ1-1; 9 bases line up with TRBD1. Here the CDR3 reads CASSLAGQGGFGTEAFF. In DNA, the CDR3 is TGTGCCAGCAGCTTAGCGGGACAGGGTGGGTTTGGCACTGAAGCTTTCTTT.